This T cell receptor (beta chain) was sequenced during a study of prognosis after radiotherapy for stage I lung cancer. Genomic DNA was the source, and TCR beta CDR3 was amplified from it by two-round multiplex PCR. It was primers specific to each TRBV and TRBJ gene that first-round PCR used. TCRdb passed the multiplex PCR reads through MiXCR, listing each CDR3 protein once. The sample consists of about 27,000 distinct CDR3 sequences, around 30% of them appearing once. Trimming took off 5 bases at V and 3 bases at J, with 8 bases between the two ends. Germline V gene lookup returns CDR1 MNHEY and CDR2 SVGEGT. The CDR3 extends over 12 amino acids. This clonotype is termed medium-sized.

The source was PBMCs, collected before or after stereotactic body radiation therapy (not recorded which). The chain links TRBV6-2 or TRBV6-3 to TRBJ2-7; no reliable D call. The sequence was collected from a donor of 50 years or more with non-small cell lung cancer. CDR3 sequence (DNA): TGTGCCAGCAGTGAAAGAGGCTACGAGCAGTACTTC. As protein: CASSERGYEQYF.